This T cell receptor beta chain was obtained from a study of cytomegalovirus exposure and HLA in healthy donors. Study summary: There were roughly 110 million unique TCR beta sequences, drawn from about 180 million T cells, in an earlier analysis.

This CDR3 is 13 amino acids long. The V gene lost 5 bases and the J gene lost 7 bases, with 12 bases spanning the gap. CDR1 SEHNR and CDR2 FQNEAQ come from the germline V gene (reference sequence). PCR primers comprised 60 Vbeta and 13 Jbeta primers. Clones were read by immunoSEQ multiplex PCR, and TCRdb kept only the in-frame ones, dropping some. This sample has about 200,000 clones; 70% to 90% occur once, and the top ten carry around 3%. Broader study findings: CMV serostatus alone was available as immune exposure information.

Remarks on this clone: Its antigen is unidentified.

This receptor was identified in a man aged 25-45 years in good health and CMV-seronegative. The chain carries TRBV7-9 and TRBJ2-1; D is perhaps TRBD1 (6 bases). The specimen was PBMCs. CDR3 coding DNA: TGTGCCAGCAGCGACAACAGGGCAAATGAGCAGTTCTTC. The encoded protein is CASSDNRANEQFF. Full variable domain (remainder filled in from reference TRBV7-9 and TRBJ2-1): DTGVSQNPRHKITKRGQNVTFRCDPISEHNRLYWYRQTLGQGPEFLTYFQNEAQLEKSRLLSDRFSAERPKGSFSTLEIQRTEQGDSAMYLCASSDNRANEQFFGPGTRLTVL.